The clone carrying this T cell receptor beta chain was observed a few times. The same CDR3 arises from other DNA sequences in this sample as well. The sample is drawn from a study of blood T cell repertoires in COVID-19. The overall study: The cDNA or gDNA used as material had been derived from T cells, B-cell-depleted T cells, or PBMCs.

Cohorts were based on clinical histories the participants reported. Donors in Cohort 3 who had recovered were those with two negative PCRs, healthcare professional clearance, or resolution of their symptoms. Per the original methods: From reference gene primer amplification, estimates of nucleated cell counts were derived. Generated by immunoSEQ multiplex PCR, the TCRdb table keeps only in-frame clones and is missing some. D and trimming were read from the DNA, whereas the V and J calls and clone size are those reported in that table. The sample carries hundreds of thousands of clones, just over 85% recorded once. The CDR3 loop spans 13 amino acids. Germline V lookup: CDR1 LNHDA, CDR2 SQIVND (reference sequence). V lost 5 bases, J lost 2 bases, and 9 bases lay in between.

The sequenced material came from PBMCs or T cells enriched from blood (not recorded which). This sequence joins TRBV19 and TRBJ2-5; a possible D gene is TRBD1 (6 bases). The sequence derives from a man under 40 who had recovered from COVID-19. The CDR3, as DNA: TGTGCCAGTAGTCGGACAGTTCAAGAGACCCAGTACTTC. Residues: CASSRTVQETQYF. The full variable domain, completed using reference TRBV19 and TRBJ2-5, is DGGITQSPKYLFRKEGQNVTLSCEQNLNHDAMYWYRQDPGQGLRLIYYSQIVNDFQKGDIAEGYSVSREKKESFPLTVTSAQKNPTAFYLCASSRTVQETQYFGPGTRLLVL.